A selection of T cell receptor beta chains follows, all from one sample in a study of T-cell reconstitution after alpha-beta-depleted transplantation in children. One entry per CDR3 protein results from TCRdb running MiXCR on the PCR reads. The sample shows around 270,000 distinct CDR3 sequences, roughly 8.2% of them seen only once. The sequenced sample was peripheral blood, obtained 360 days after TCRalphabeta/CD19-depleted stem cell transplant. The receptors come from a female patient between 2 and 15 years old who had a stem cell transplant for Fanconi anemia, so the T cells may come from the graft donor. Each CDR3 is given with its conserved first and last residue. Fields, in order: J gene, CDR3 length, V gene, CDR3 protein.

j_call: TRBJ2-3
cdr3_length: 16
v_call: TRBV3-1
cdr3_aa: CASSQWTTLPTDTQYF

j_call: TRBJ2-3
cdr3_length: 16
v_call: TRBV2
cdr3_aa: CASRREHSLLTDTQYF

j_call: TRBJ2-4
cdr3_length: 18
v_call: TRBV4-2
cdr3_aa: CASSQGTGGKMDKNIQYF

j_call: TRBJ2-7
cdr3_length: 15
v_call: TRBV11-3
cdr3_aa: CASSLGGTDSYEQYF

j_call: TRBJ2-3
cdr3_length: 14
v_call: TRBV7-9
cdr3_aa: CASTRATTTDTQYF

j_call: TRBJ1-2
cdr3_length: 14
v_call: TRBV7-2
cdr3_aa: CASNQWGTGMVTTF

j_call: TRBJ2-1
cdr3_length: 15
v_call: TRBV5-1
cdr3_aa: CASRWEGIGINEQFF

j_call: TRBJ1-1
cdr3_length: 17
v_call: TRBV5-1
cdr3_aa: CASSSMTGGLGNTEAFF

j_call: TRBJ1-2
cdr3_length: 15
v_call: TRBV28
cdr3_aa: CASSLPGQVNYGYTF

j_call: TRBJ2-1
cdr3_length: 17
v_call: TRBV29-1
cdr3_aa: CSVEKGGSLPPLWEQFF

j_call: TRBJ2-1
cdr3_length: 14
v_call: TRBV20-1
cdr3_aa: CSARKQGSYNEQFF

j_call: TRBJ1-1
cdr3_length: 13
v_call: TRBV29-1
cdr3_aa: CSVHRAPNTEAFF

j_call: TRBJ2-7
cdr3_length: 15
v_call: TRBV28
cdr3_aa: CASSDFSTHSYEQYF

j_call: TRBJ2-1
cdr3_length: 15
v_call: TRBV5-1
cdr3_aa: CASSRDGSSYNEQFF

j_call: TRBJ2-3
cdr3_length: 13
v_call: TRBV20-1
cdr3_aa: CSAPGLVTDTQYF

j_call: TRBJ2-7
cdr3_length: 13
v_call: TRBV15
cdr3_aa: CATSRDRAGKQYF

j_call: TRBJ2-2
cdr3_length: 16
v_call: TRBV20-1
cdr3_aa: CSARTITRQGTGELFF

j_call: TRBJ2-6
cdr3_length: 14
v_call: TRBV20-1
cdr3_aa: CSAPRFSGANVLTF

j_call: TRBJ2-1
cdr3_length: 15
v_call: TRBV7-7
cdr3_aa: CASSGGGDTYNEQFF

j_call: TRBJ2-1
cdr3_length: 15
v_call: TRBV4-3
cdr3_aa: CASSPGLALYNEQFF

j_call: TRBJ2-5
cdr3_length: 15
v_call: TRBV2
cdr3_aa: CASRGLILKQETQYF

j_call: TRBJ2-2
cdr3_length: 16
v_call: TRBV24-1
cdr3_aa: CATSDFGTGATGELFF

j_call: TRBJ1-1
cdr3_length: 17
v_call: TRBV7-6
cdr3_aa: CASSLSPLWTGDTEAFF

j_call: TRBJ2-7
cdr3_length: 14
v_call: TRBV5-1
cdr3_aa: CASSLAGTSYEQYF

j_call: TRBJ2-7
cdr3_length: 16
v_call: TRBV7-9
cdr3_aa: CASSLVWDTAASEQYF

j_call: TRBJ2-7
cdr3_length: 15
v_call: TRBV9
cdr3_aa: CASSVGGPTDYEQYF

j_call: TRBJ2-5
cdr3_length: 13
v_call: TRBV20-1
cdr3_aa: CSAPTGGRETQYF

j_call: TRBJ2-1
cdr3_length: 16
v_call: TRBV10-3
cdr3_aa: CAISEHDRGSYNEQFF

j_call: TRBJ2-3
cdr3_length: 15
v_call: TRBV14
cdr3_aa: CASSKTFLGTDTQYF

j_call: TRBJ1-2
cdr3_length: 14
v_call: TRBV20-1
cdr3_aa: CSGAKTTGHYGYTF

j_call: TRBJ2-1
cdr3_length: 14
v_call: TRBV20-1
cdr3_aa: CSARDRDSYNEQFF

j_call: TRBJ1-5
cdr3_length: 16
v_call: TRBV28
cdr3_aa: CASSTGTAILNQPQHF

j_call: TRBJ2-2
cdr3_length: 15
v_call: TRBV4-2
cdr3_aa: CASSQANRNTGELFF

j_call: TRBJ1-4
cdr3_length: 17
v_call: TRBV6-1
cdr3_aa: CASSPWGGSATNEKLFF

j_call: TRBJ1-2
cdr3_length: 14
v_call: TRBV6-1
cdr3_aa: CASKRFPTRYGYTF

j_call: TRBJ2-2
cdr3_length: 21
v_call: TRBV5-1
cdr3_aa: CASSLDLLNARLASHTGELFF

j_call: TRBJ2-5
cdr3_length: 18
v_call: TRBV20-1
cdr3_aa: CSTRIAAGGVRAWKTQYF

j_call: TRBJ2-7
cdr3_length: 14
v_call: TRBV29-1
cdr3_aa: CSVEDRSTGYEQYF

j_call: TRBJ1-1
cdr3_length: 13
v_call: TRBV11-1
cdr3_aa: CASSPTRGGEAFF

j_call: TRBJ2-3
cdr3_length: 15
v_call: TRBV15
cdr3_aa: CATSRDSRSTDTQYF

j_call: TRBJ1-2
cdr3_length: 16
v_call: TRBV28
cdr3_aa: CASSADLLTGHYGYTF

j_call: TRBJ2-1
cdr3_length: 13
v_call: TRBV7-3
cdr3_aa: CASSTDYYNEQFF

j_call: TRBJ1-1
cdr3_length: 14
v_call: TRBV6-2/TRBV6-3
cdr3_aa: CASTHIWGVPEAFF

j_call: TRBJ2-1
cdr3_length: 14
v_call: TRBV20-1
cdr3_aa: CSAQPSGFYNEQFF

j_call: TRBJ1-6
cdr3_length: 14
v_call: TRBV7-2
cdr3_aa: CASSLQGDLIPLHF

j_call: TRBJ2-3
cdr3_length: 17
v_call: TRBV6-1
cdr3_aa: CASSQGQGRHSTDTQYF

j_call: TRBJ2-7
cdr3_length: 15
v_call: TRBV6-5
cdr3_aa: CASSSVDRLPYEQYF

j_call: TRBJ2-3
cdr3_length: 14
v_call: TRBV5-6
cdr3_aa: CASSLDRESDTQYF

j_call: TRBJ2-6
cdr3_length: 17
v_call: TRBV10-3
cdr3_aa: CAISVGGPLSGANVLTF

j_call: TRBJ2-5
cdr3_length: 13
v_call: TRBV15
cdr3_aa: CATSHYREETQYF

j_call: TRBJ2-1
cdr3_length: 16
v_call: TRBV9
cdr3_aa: CASSVAGRRSYNEQFF

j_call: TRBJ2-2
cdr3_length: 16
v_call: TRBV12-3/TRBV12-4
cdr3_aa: CASTTTGTGDTGELFF

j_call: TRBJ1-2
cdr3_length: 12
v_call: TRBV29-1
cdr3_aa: CSVPFLRFGYTF

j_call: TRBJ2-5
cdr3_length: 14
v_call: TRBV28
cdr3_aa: CASSFFPGRETQYF

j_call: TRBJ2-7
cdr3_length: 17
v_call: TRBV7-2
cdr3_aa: CASSLHSGDRGGYEQYF

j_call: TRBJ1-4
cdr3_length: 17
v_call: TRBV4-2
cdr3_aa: CASSQGELVATNEKLFF

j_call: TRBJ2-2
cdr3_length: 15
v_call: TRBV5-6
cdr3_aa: CAISPVAEGTGELFF